The clone carrying this TCR beta chain was detected many times. What it binds is unknown. The sample belongs to a study of neurological immune-mediated disorders. Germline loops: CDR1 LGHNA, CDR2 YSLEER. CDR3 length: 15 amino acids. V was clipped by 3 bases and J by 2 bases, with 12 bases between them. 5'RACE with 10-nucleotide random UMIs produced the cDNA. A single run covered 15-18 subjects with over 170 million TCR-beta sequences. A single record per CDR3 protein comes from TCRdb applying MiXCR to the 5' RACE reads. The sample contains about 66,000 distinct CDR3 sequences, under 5.5% of which appear only once. Study-level results: The expanded clones of different subjects shared no CDR3 amino acid sequences (suggesting private repertoires in all groups).

This chain joins TRBV4-3 and TRBJ2-3, with D possibly being TRBD1 or TRBD2 (5 bases each). The TCR sequence derives from a woman in her 70s with multiple sclerosis. Sequencing was carried out using PBMCs. CDR3 nucleotides: TGCGCCAGCAGCCAGGGGGTAGGGCTCACAGATACGCAGTATTTT. Encoded protein: CASSQGVGLTDTQYF.